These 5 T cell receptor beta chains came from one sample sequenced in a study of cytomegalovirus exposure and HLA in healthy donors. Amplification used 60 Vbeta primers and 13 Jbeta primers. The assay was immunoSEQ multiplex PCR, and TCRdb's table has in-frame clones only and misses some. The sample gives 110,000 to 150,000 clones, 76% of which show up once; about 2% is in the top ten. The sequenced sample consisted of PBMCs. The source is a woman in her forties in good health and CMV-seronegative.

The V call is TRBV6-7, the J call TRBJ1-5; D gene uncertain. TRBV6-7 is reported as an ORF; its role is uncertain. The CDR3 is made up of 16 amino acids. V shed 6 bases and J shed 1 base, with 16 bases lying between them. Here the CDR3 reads CASSLRREGSNQPQHF. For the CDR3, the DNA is TGTGCCAGCAGCCTAAGGAGGGAAGGAAGCAATCAGCCCCAGCATTTT.

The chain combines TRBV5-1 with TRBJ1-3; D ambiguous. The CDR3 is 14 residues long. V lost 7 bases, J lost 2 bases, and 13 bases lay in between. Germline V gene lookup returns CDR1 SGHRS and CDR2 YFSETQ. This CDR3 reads CASARGEPGNTIYF. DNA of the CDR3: TGCGCCAGCGCCCGGGGAGAACCTGGAAACACCATATATTTT.

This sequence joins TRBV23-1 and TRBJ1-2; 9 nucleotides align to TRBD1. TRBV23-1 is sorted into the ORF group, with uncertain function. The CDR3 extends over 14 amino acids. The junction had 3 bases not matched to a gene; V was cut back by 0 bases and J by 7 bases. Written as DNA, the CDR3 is TGCGCCAGCAGTCAATCGGGACAGGGTTGTGGCTACACCTTC. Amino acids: CASSQSGQGCGYTF.

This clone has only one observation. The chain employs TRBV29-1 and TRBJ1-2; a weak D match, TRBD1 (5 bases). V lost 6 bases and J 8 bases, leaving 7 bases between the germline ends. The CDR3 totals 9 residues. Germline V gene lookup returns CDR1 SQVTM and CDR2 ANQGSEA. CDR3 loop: CSVREGYTF. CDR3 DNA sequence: TGCAGCGTCAGGGAAGGCTACACCTTC.

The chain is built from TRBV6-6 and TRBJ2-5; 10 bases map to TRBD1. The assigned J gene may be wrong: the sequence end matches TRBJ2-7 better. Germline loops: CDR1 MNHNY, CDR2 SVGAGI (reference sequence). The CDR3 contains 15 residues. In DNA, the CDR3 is TGTGCCAGCAGCGCCGGGACAGGGGCCGACTACGAGCAGTACTTC. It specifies CASSAGTGADYEQYF.